The TCR beta chain under discussion was sequenced for a study of human T cells and chemical hapten exposure. On the study more broadly: Once 0.01% DPC had been applied to the upper back by patch test, readings were taken at 6 days. Alopecia areata, totalis or universalis was found in mostly female patients. Study-wide findings and caveats: Alopecia was present in the donors, so their immune response may differ from healthy people's.

The V gene lost 0 bases and the J gene lost 7 bases, with 15 bases spanning the gap. This CDR3 has 15 amino acids. Germline V gene sequence: CDR1 MNHNY, CDR2 SVGAGI (reference sequence). Time point indicated: pre-sensitization, week 0. The treatment: therapeutic diphenylcyclopropenone sensitization with weekly scalp DPC. TCRdb recomputed calls from the RACE reads with MiXCR, one row per CDR3 protein. This sample yields tens of thousands of distinct CDR3 sequences, of which roughly 9.9% are seen a single time; 11% to 15% belongs to the top ten. There are a few counts of this clonotype. No antigen is known for it.

The clonotype comes from a middle-aged woman with alopecia areata. Some clones in this sample may be carry-over from other donors' samples. V usage is TRBV6-6 and J usage is TRBJ1-2; weak D call: TRBD1 (6 bases). Source: whole blood, taken in connection with sensitization to the hapten diphenylcyclopropenone (DPC). Here the CDR3 reads CASSYSEWGPSGYTF. CDR3 DNA: TGTGCCAGCAGTTACTCTGAGTGGGGGCCGAGTGGCTACACCTTC.